These T cell receptor beta chains were read from a single sample in a study of cytomegalovirus exposure and HLA in healthy donors. The method was immunoSEQ multiplex PCR; TCRdb's version includes in-frame clones alone and lacks a portion of them. The sample includes a few hundred thousand clones, approximately 80% seen only once; the top ten take 0.2% to 0.25%. The sample taken for sequencing was PBMCs. The receptor source for this set is a girl aged 2-10 years in good health and CMV-seronegative. CDR3s include the opening cysteine and the closing phenylalanine or tryptophan. The order of the fields is D gene, clone size, V gene, J gene, CDR3 protein, CDR3 DNA. A D gene is named only where the DNA matches it firmly. Clone size appears in some rows only: once, few, many, or a class for an expanded clone.

>NA|NA|TRBV14|TRBJ2-7
CASSQDGLLGREQYF
TGTGCCAGCAGCCAGGACGGACTCTTAGGTCGCGAGCAGTACTTC
>TRBD2|NA|TRBV27|TRBJ2-7
CASSPVRGAYEQYF
TGTGCCAGCAGCCCGGTCCGGGGGGCCTACGAGCAGTACTTC
>NA|NA|TRBV4-1|TRBJ1-3
CASSQDPRRGRVSGNTIYF
TGCGCCAGCAGCCAAGATCCCCGCCGGGGAAGGGTCTCTGGAAACACCATATATTTT
>TRBD1|NA|TRBV6-1|TRBJ1-2
CASSTTGGYGYTF
TGTGCCAGCAGTACGACAGGGGGCTATGGCTACACCTTC
>TRBD2|NA|TRBV6-1|TRBJ2-5
CASSEAPTLAGPVETQYF
TGTGCCAGCAGTGAAGCCCCAACACTAGCGGGACCGGTTGAGACCCAGTACTTC
>TRBD1|NA|TRBV9|TRBJ1-6
CASGDRSNSPLHF
TGTGCCAGCGGGGACAGATCGAATTCACCCCTCCACTTT
>TRBD1|NA|TRBV5-1|TRBJ1-1
CASSIGRWTGNTEAFF
TGCGCCAGCAGCATAGGGAGATGGACAGGGAACACTGAAGCTTTCTTT
>NA|NA|TRBV12-5|TRBJ1-5
CASGSTAPNQPQHF
TGTGCTAGTGGTTCGACAGCTCCTAATCAGCCCCAGCATTTT
>TRBD1|NA|TRBV6-1|TRBJ1-5
CASSDIRGLGNQPQHF
TGTGCCAGCAGTGATATCAGGGGGCTGGGCAATCAGCCCCAGCATTTT
>TRBD1|NA|TRBV19|TRBJ2-3
CASSQGADTQYF
TGTGCCAGTAGCCAGGGGGCAGATACGCAGTATTTT
>NA|NA|TRBV7-9|TRBJ1-6
CASSESGAKDNSPLHF
TGTGCCAGCAGCGAATCAGGGGCGAAGGATAATTCACCCCTCCACTTT
>TRBD1|NA|TRBV25-1|TRBJ2-5
CASTDRVETQYF
TGTGCCAGCACTGACAGGGTTGAGACCCAGTACTTC
>NA|NA|TRBV9|TRBJ2-5
CASSVEGGETQYF
TGTGCCAGCAGCGTGGAGGGGGGGGAGACCCAGTACTTC
>TRBD1|NA|TRBV4-1|TRBJ1-5
CASSPWLDRDFQPQHF
TGCGCCAGCAGCCCCTGGTTGGACAGGGACTTTCAGCCCCAGCATTTT
>NA|NA|TRBV6-5|TRBJ2-2
CASRSTGNTGELFF
TGTGCCAGCAGATCGACAGGGAACACCGGGGAGCTGTTTTTT
>TRBD1|few|TRBV19|TRBJ1-1
CASRWMTGGDTEAFF
TGTGCCAGTAGGTGGATGACAGGGGGAGACACTGAAGCTTTCTTT
>TRBD1|NA|TRBV5-4|TRBJ2-6
CAGRQGGSGANVLTF
TGTGCCGGACGACAGGGTGGCTCTGGGGCCAACGTCCTGACTTTC
>TRBD1|NA|TRBV27|TRBJ1-6
CASSLLSRQGNSPLHF
TGTGCCAGCAGTTTATTAAGCCGACAGGGGAATTCACCCCTCCACTTT
>TRBD2|NA|TRBV4-2|TRBJ2-7
CASSRGGTSGSYEQYF
TGTGCCAGCAGCCGAGGAGGGACTAGCGGGAGTTACGAGCAGTACTTC
>NA|once|TRBV27|TRBJ2-6
CASSTSEGGLGGFLSGANVLTF
TGTGCCAGCAGTACCTCCGAGGGGGGACTCGGGGGGTTTCTCTCTGGGGCCAACGTCCTGACTTTC
>NA|NA|TRBV7-8|TRBJ1-1
CASSLDRFTVREAFF
TGTGCCAGCAGCTTAGACAGGTTCACGGTCCGGGAAGCTTTCTTT
>NA|NA|TRBV5-4|TRBJ2-7
CASSLDGGYYEQYF
TGTGCCAGCAGCTTGGACGGCGGGTACTACGAGCAGTACTTC
>TRBD2|NA|TRBV6-1|TRBJ2-3
CASSEASGGITDTQYF
TGTGCCAGCAGTGAAGCTTCCGGGGGGATCACAGATACGCAGTATTTT
>TRBD2|NA|TRBV4-1|TRBJ2-7
CASSLGEGRSYEQYF
TGCGCCAGCAGCCTGGGGGAGGGACGCTCCTACGAGCAGTACTTC
>NA|NA|TRBV4-2|TRBJ2-3
CASSQDLGTRLYF
TGTGCCAGCAGCCAAGATTTGGGGACAAGGCTGTATTTT
>TRBD2|few|TRBV11-2|TRBJ2-3
CASTRLAGGTDTQYF
TGTGCCAGCACACGACTAGCGGGGGGGACAGATACGCAGTATTTT
>NA|NA|TRBV19|TRBJ2-7
CASSGTGISYEQYF
TGTGCCAGTAGCGGAACAGGTATCTCCTACGAGCAGTACTTC
>TRBD1|NA|TRBV5-1|TRBJ1-1
CASSPDRVANTEAFF
TGCGCCAGCAGCCCCGACAGGGTTGCGAACACTGAAGCTTTCTTT
>NA|NA|TRBV5-1|TRBJ2-7
CASSLEIEQYF
TGCGCCAGCAGCTTGGAAATCGAGCAGTACTTC
>NA|NA|TRBV7-9|TRBJ1-1
CASSLRDAGLGNTEAFF
TGTGCCAGCAGCTTAAGGGACGCGGGGTTGGGGAACACTGAAGCTTTCTTT
>NA|few|TRBV6-5|TRBJ1-2
CASRFMGLTSWGYTF
TGTGCCAGCCGTTTCATGGGGCTCACGTCCTGGGGCTACACCTTC
>TRBD2|NA|TRBV5-1|TRBJ2-7
CASSLALAGGPGYEQYF
TGCGCCAGCAGCTTGGCACTAGCGGGGGGGCCGGGCTACGAGCAGTACTTC
>NA|NA|TRBV2|TRBJ2-3
CASTNGRADTQYF
TGTGCATCCACGAACGGGCGGGCAGATACGCAGTATTTT
>NA|NA|TRBV19|TRBJ2-2
CASSILAGELFF
TGTGCCAGTAGTATCCTAGCCGGGGAGCTGTTTTTT
>NA|few|TRBV2|TRBJ1-2
CASSESYSRGGYTF
TGTGCCAGCAGTGAATCATACTCGCGCGGAGGCTACACCTTC
>TRBD1|NA|TRBV2|TRBJ2-3
CASSAGTESLRSTDTQYF
TGTGCCAGCAGTGCCGGGACAGAGAGCCTCAGATCAACAGATACGCAGTATTTT
>NA|NA|TRBV6-1|TRBJ1-5
CASRKRQDSNQPQHF
TGTGCCAGCAGAAAAAGACAGGATAGCAATCAGCCCCAGCATTTT
>TRBD1|NA|TRBV10-1|TRBJ2-7
CASSSGTASLYEQYF
TGCGCCAGCAGCTCAGGGACAGCTTCCCTCTACGAGCAGTACTTC
>TRBD1|NA|TRBV7-2|TRBJ1-2
CASSSDRNTKGYTF
TGTGCCAGCAGCTCGGACAGGAATACTAAGGGCTACACCTTC
>TRBD1|NA|TRBV4-1|TRBJ2-5
CASSQRDSQETQYF
TGCGCCAGCAGCCAACGGGACAGCCAAGAGACCCAGTACTTC
>TRBD1|once|TRBV4-1|TRBJ1-1
CASSQDLQQGHLYYPEAFF
TGCGCCAGCAGCCAAGATCTACAACAGGGGCATCTCTATTACCCTGAAGCTTTCTTT
>NA|NA|TRBV4-1|TRBJ2-4
CASSPQGRGAKNIQYF
TGCGCCAGCAGCCCTCAGGGGAGAGGGGCCAAAAACATTCAGTACTTC
>NA|NA|TRBV6-6|TRBJ1-1
CASSSPQNTEAFF
TGTGCCAGCAGCTCCCCACAAAACACTGAAGCTTTCTTT
>NA|once|TRBV30|TRBJ1-5
CAWSARGNQPQHF
TGTGCCTGGAGTGCGAGGGGGAATCAGCCCCAGCATTTT
>NA|NA|TRBV5-1|TRBJ2-5
CASSLMSLQETQYF
TGCGCCAGCAGCTTGATGAGCCTACAAGAGACCCAGTACTTC
>NA|NA|TRBV5-4|TRBJ1-1
CASSGNRAMNTEAFF
TGTGCCAGCAGCGGGAACAGGGCCATGAACACTGAAGCTTTCTTT
>TRBD1|NA|TRBV4-2|TRBJ2-5
CASSQDLDRRRETQYF
TGTGCCAGCAGCCAAGACTTGGACAGGCGGAGAGAGACCCAGTACTTC
>NA|NA|TRBV5-6|TRBJ1-5
CASGIGTTNQPQHF
TGTGCCAGCGGCATAGGGACAACCAATCAGCCCCAGCATTTT
>NA|NA|TRBV19|TRBJ1-1
CASSWGVPNTEAFF
TGTGCCAGTAGTTGGGGGGTCCCGAACACTGAAGCTTTCTTT
>NA|NA|TRBV6-1|TRBJ1-1
CASSEGRTVNTEAFF
TGTGCCAGCAGTGAAGGGAGGACAGTAAACACTGAAGCTTTCTTT
>NA|few|TRBV5-6|TRBJ1-2
CASSSSEWSWGWGYTF
TGTGCCAGCAGCTCCTCGGAATGGTCGTGGGGCTGGGGCTACACCTTC
>TRBD1|once|TRBV7-9|TRBJ1-1
CASSLRDSENTEAFF
TGTGCCAGCAGCCTCCGGGACAGTGAGAATACTGAAGCTTTCTTT
>NA|NA|TRBV19|TRBJ2-7
CASSTTYEQYF
TGTGCCAGTAGTACCACCTACGAGCAGTACTTC
>TRBD1|NA|TRBV7-8|TRBJ1-2
CASSATGTATGYTF
TGTGCCAGCAGCGCAACCGGGACAGCCACCGGCTACACCTTC
>NA|NA|TRBV13|TRBJ2-7
CASSFRAGYEQYF
TGTGCCAGCAGCTTTCGGGCGGGCTACGAGCAGTACTTC
>TRBD1|NA|TRBV19|TRBJ1-5
CASSIPLTGGGNQPQHF
TGTGCCAGTAGTATACCCCTGACAGGGGGCGGCAATCAGCCCCAGCATTTT
>NA|NA|TRBV20-1|TRBJ2-3
CSAVTDTQYF
TGCAGTGCCGTTACAGATACGCAGTATTTT
>NA|NA|TRBV14|TRBJ1-4
CASSQERGAEKLFF
TGTGCCAGCAGCCAAGAAAGGGGCGCTGAAAAACTGTTTTTT
>TRBD1|NA|TRBV19|TRBJ2-7
CASSIFWTGAHEQYF
TGTGCCAGTAGTATTTTTTGGACAGGGGCTCACGAGCAGTACTTC
>NA|NA|TRBV2|TRBJ1-5
CASSVSGLNQPQHF
TGTGCCAGCAGTGTATCAGGCCTCAATCAGCCCCAGCATTTT